The 32 T cell receptor beta chains below were found in one sample sequenced in a study of patients and donors after allogeneic stem cell transplantation. TCRdb re-called the RT-PCR reads with MiXCR, one entry per CDR3 protein. The sample comprises about 87,000 distinct CDR3 sequences, approximately 5% of which are singletons, and 2% to 3% rests with the top ten. The source material was blood, either unsorted or a sorted T cell fraction (not recorded which). The receptors shown here come from a human donor who was either an allogeneic HSCT recipient or a stem cell or donor lymphocyte infusion donor (not recorded which). It is not recorded whose cells these are; they may come from a transplant donor.

This clonotype was recorded many times. The rearrangement uses TRBV10-3 and TRBJ2-7, with a possible D match to TRBD1 (5 bases). The germline V gene encodes CDR1 ENHRY and CDR2 SYGVKD. The length of the CDR3 is 14 residues. Between the trimmed V and J ends, which lost 2 bases and 2 bases, there was a span of 10 bases. DNA for the CDR3: TGTGCCATCAGTGAGGGGGCAGTGACCTACGAGCAGTACTTC. This sequence encodes CAISEGAVTYEQYF.

This clonotype has ten or more counts. The chain has TRBV3-1 and TRBJ1-3; no definite D call. The V gene lost 5 bases and the J gene lost 0 bases, with 11 bases spanning the gap. The CDR3 extends over 15 amino acids. The V gene's germline CDR1 is LGHDT and CDR2 YNNKEL (reference sequence). This CDR3 is CASSKHSPSGNTIYF. The CDR3 region has the DNA TGTGCCAGCAGCAAACACTCTCCCTCTGGAAACACCATATATTTT.

This clonotype showed up many times. The chain employs TRBV9 and TRBJ2-2; TRBD1 might be the D (6 bases). This CDR3 spans 14 amino acids. The germline gives CDR1 SGDLS, CDR2 YYNGEE. The V and J ends lost 2 bases and 5 bases respectively, with 10 bases between them. CDR3 DNA: TGTGCCAGCAGCGTGCGGACAGAGACCGGGGAGCTGTTTTTT. The encoded protein is CASSVRTETGELFF.

Worth noting for this clonotype: A much larger clone lies a single base off, so this may be a read error. J is TRBJ1-1 and V is TRBV6-1; TRBD1 aligns across 9 bases. Germline values: CDR1 MNHNS, CDR2 SASEGT. This CDR3 is 15 amino acids long. This CDR3 is CANSEAQGGTGRTFF. The CDR3 bases are TGTGCCAACAGTGAAGCGCAGGGAGGGACAGGGCGAACTTTCTTT.

Many counts were recorded for this clonotype. CDR3 nucleotides: TGCGCCAGCAGCCAAGAATGGGGGGAGCTGTTTTTT. Protein: CASSQEWGELFF. This chain links TRBV4-1 with TRBJ2-2; D is unresolved. Between the trimmed V and J ends, which lost 0 bases and 8 bases, there was a span of 4 bases. This CDR3 comprises 12 residues. Germline CDR1 and CDR2: MGHRA and YSYEKL.

This clonotype was detected ten times or more. The chain uses TRBV5-4 and TRBJ2-1; TRBD2 agrees at 7 bases. The length of the CDR3 is 17 residues. Germline CDR1 and CDR2: SGHNT and YYREEE (reference sequence). The junction had 7 bases not matched to a gene; V was cut back by 0 bases and J by 1 base. The DNA of the CDR3 is TGTGCCAGCAGCTTGGCTGGCGGGAGTAAGTCCTACAATGAGCAGTTCTTC. Its translation: CASSLAGGSKSYNEQFF.

This clonotype was counted at least ten times. This chain connects TRBV15 to TRBJ2-7; possible D gene TRBD2, 5 bases. Germline V gene lookup returns CDR1 LNHNV and CDR2 YYDKDF (reference sequence). This CDR3 has 15 amino acids. V was cut by 0 bases and J by 2 bases, with 11 bases left in between. CDR3 sequence (DNA): TGTGCCACCAGCAGAGAGGAGGCCGGGCCCTACGAGCAGTACTTC. This gives the protein CATSREEAGPYEQYF.

This clonotype occurred many times. The gene calls are TRBV12-3 or TRBV12-4 and TRBJ2-2; no clear D gene. This CDR3 has 13 residues. V dropped 7 bases and J dropped 8 bases, with 14 bases sitting between them. Written as DNA, the CDR3 is TGTGCCAGCACCCACAGAAGACGGGGGGAGCTGTTTTTT. Translation gives CASTHRRRGELFF.

The table lists this clonotype with many counts. The CDR3 nucleotides read TGTGCCAGCAGCTTTTCATCGGGAGCTAATGAAAAACTGTTTTTT. The encoded protein is CASSFSSGANEKLFF. The chain employs TRBV11-2 and TRBJ1-4; D unresolved. Germline V lookup: CDR1 SGHAT, CDR2 FQNNGV. CDR3 size: 15 residues. Trimming took 3 bases from V and 3 from J, leaving 11 bases between them. Based on the CDR3 plus reference TRBV11-2 and TRBJ1-4, the full variable domain is EAGVAQSPRYKIIEKRQSVAFWCNPISGHATLYWYQQILGQGPKLLIQFQNNGVVDDSQLPKDRFSAERLKGVDSTLKIQPAKLEDSAVYLCASSFSSGANEKLFFGSGTQLSVL.

This clonotype has a count of ten or more. The chain recombines TRBV7-3 with TRBJ2-7, with D unresolved. CDR1 and CDR2 (germline): SGHTA, FQGTGA. The CDR3 sequence is 14 residues long. V gave up 1 base and J gave up 2 bases, with 9 bases separating them. The CDR3 sequence: CASSLNGVTYEQYF. In nucleotides, the CDR3 is TGTGCCAGCAGCTTAAACGGAGTTACCTACGAGCAGTACTTC.

This clonotype was detected many times. The chain recombines TRBV5-1 with TRBJ2-7; TRBD1 is a possible D gene (6 bases). The CDR3 is 15 amino acids. Trimming took 4 bases from V and 2 from J, leaving 16 bases between them. The germline V gene encodes CDR1 SGHRS and CDR2 YFSETQ. DNA for the CDR3: TGCGCCAGCAGCCCCGGACGAGGGGGAACCTACGAGCAGTACTTC. Translation gives CASSPGRGGTYEQYF. The variable domain in full, completed from reference TRBV5-1 and TRBJ2-7, reads KAGVTQTPRYLIKTRGQQVTLSCSPISGHRSVSWYQQTPGQGLQFLFEYFSETQRNKGNFPGRFSGRQFSNSRSEMNVSTLELGDSALYLCASSPGRGGTYEQYFGPGTRLTVT.

This clonotype came up many times. The chain is built from TRBV11-2 and TRBJ2-5; D is uncertain. The CDR3 has 15 amino acids. Looked up from germline, CDR1 is SGHAT and CDR2 is FQNNGV. Trimming removed 3 bases from V and 3 bases from J, with 14 bases in between. The chain's CDR3 is CASSFTYLAEETQYF. CDR3 sequence (DNA): TGTGCCAGCAGCTTTACTTACTTAGCCGAAGAGACCCAGTACTTC.

Ten or more counts support this clonotype. The rearrangement joins TRBV20-1 to TRBJ2-1; D unclear. The CDR3 totals 11 residues. The V and J ends lost 0 bases and 7 bases respectively, with 4 bases between them. Germline assignment: CDR1 DFQATT and CDR2 SNEGSKA (reference sequence). The CDR3, as DNA: TGCAGTGCTAGAGATATAAATGAGCAGTTCTTC. It is translated as CSARDINEQFF.

The chain couples TRBV5-6 to TRBJ2-5, with a possible D match to TRBD2 (6 bases). CDR1 is SGHDT, CDR2 YYEEEE, per germline. V was trimmed by 0 bases and J by 2 bases, leaving 11 bases between them. This CDR3 comprises 15 residues. CDR3 bases: TGTGCCAGCAGCTTGGGCGGGGTGCAGCAAGAGACCCAGTACTTC. Translating gives CASSLGGVQQETQYF.

This clonotype turned up a few times. The chain recombines TRBV7-3 with TRBJ2-1; 9 positions match TRBD2. V gave up 5 bases and J gave up 1 base; unmatched junction bases: 6. The germline V gene encodes CDR1 SGHTA and CDR2 FQGTGA. This CDR3 is 16 amino acids long. As DNA, the CDR3 is TGTGCCAGCAGCGTGCAGCGGGGGGCTTCCTACAATGAGCAGTTCTTC. Translation gives CASSVQRGASYNEQFF.

This clonotype was found many times. The chain combines TRBV20-1 with TRBJ1-2; D remains ambiguous. The V end lost 3 bases, the J end lost 3 bases, and 8 bases lay between the germline ends. Germline V gene data show CDR1 as DFQATT and CDR2 as SNEGSKA (reference sequence). CDR3 length: 12 residues. The CDR3 reads CSASDGDYGYTF. The CDR3, as DNA: TGCAGTGCTAGTGACGGGGACTATGGCTACACCTTC.

In this sample, this clonotype turned up a few times. The chain links TRBV6-6 to TRBJ2-7, with 8 bases matching TRBD1. V gave up 8 bases and J gave up 3 bases; unmatched junction bases: 6. The germline gives CDR1 MNHNY, CDR2 SVGAGI (reference sequence). CDR3 length: 13 amino acids. In DNA form, the CDR3 reads TGTGCCAGCCGGGACAGGTCCCTCTACGAGCAGTACTTC. Its protein product is CASRDRSLYEQYF.

This clonotype was recorded at least ten times. V gene TRBV2 combines with J gene TRBJ1-2; D may be TRBD1 (5 bases). The germline V and J ends were trimmed by 3 bases and 6 bases, with 14 bases remaining between them. Per the germline V gene, CDR1 is SNHLY and CDR2 is FYNNEI. CDR3 length: 14 residues. CDR3 DNA: TGTGCCAGCAGTGATCCGGGACTAAGGGATGGCTACACCTTC. Translation gives CASSDPGLRDGYTF. The full variable domain, its missing parts supplied by reference TRBV2 and TRBJ1-2, is EPEVTQTPSHQVTQMGQEVILRCVPISNHLYFYWYRQILGQKVEFLVSFYNNEISEKSEIFDDQFSVERPDGSNFTLKIRSTKLEDSAMYFCASSDPGLRDGYTFGSGTRLTVV.

Only a few counts were recorded for this clonotype. This chain links TRBV19 with TRBJ1-1; D uncertain. V lost 3 bases to trimming and J lost 7 bases, with 6 bases between them. The length of the CDR3 is 11 residues. The germline V gene has CDR1 LNHDA and CDR2 SQIVND (reference sequence). The CDR3 DNA follows: TGTGCCAGTAGTATTGGGAGTGAAGCTTTCTTT. Encoded protein: CASSIGSEAFF.

The table lists this clonotype with many counts. The chain carries TRBV12-3 or TRBV12-4 and TRBJ1-1, with unresolved D. V dropped 5 bases and J dropped 6 bases, with 16 bases sitting between them. This CDR3 contains 14 residues. In DNA, the CDR3 is TGTGCCAGCAGTCCCACCCACCGGGTTCCTGAAGCTTTCTTT. Protein sequence: CASSPTHRVPEAFF.

A remark on this clonotype: A much larger clone lies a single base off, so this may be a read error. V and J are TRBV9 and TRBJ1-2; 8 bases match TRBD1. V lost 3 bases to trimming and J lost 2 bases; unmatched junction nucleotides: 0. This CDR3 is built from 13 residues. CDR1 and CDR2 (germline): SGDLS, YYNGEE. CDR3 sequence reads: CASSGTGNYGYTF. CDR3 bases: TGTGCCAGCAGCGGGACAGGGAACTATGGCTACACCTTC. Filled out from reference TRBV9 and TRBJ1-2, the complete variable domain reads DSGVTQTPKHLITATGQRVTLRCSPRSGDLSVYWYQQSLDQGLQFLIQYYNGEERAKGNILERFSAQQFPDLHSELNLSSLELGDSALYFCASSGTGNYGYTFGSGTRLTVV.

The V gene is TRBV5-1, the J gene TRBJ2-5; 11 bases align to TRBD2. CDR1 SGHRS and CDR2 YFSETQ come from the germline V gene. The length of the CDR3 is 17 residues. The junction had 15 bases not matched to a gene; V was cut back by 4 bases and J by 7 bases. The CDR3 reads CASSTGTSGLPVGTQYF. The CDR3 bases are TGCGCCAGCAGCACCGGGACTAGCGGCCTCCCGGTCGGGACCCAGTACTTC.

This clonotype appeared many times. This chain joins TRBV10-3 and TRBJ1-5; TRBD1 aligns across 7 bases. CDR1 and CDR2 (germline): ENHRY, SYGVKD. V lost 9 bases and J lost 0; bases outside the gene matches: 8. The CDR3 length is 15 residues. CDR3 region: CAISQGENSNQPQHF. The DNA for the CDR3 is TGTGCCATAAGCCAGGGGGAAAATAGCAATCAGCCCCAGCATTTT.

Ten or more counts support this clonotype. The V gene is TRBV5-4, the J gene TRBJ1-6; D remains unclear. The germline V gene encodes CDR1 SGHNT and CDR2 YYREEE (reference sequence). CDR3 length: 14 amino acids. V lost 4 bases, J lost 13 bases, and 18 bases lay in between. For the CDR3, the DNA is TGTGCCAGCAGCACGCCGGACGCACTAAGGCCCCTCCACTTT. This encodes CASSTPDALRPLHF.

This clonotype was picked up many times. In DNA, the CDR3 is TGTGCCAGCAGTCAAGGACAGGGGGTTTTGAACAATGAGCAGTTCTTC. It codes for CASSQGQGVLNNEQFF. This rearrangement joins TRBV27 to TRBJ2-1; TRBD1 matches 10 bases. V lost 5 bases to trimming and J lost 5 bases; unmatched junction nucleotides: 9. Germline values: CDR1 MNHEY, CDR2 SMNVEV (reference sequence). The CDR3 runs to 16 residues.

This clonotype has a count of ten or more. The chain couples TRBV12-3 or TRBV12-4 to TRBJ1-1; D might be TRBD1 (6 bases). The germline V and J ends were trimmed by 8 bases and 4 bases, with 14 bases remaining between them. The CDR3 is made up of 13 amino acids. CDR3 amino acids: CASFRGGGTEAFF. The CDR3 bases are TGTGCCAGCTTCAGGGGTGGTGGCACTGAAGCTTTCTTT.

The CDR3 loop is CASNSGDTDTQYF. In nucleotides, the CDR3 is TGTGCCAGCAATAGCGGAGACACAGATACGCAGTATTTT. This chain uses TRBV2 with TRBJ2-3; tentative D call: TRBD2 (6 bases). The germline V gene encodes CDR1 SNHLY and CDR2 FYNNEI. The CDR3 is made up of 13 amino acids. V was cut by 7 bases and J by 2 bases, with 10 bases left in between.

This clonotype was recorded many times. The chain links TRBV29-1 to TRBJ1-1; D might be TRBD1 (6 bases). The CDR3 has 13 residues. V lost 8 bases and J 2 bases, leaving 15 bases between the germline ends. Germline CDR1 reads SQVTM; CDR2 reads ANQGSEA. The CDR3 loop is CSTRQVVNTEAFF. The CDR3 DNA sequence: TGCAGCACGAGACAGGTCGTAAACACTGAAGCTTTCTTT.

Ten or more counts support this clonotype. The V call is TRBV11-2, the J call TRBJ2-3; no definite D call. Germline CDR1 and CDR2: SGHAT and FQNNGV. The CDR3 consists of 16 residues. The V and J ends lost 6 bases and 7 bases respectively, with 23 bases between them. CDR3 bases: TGTGCCAGCAGTTCCCTCGTTGCCCGGGCCAGCTATACGCAGTATTTT. Amino acid sequence: CASSSLVARASYTQYF.

In this sample, this clonotype turned up many times. The chain combines TRBV10-3 with TRBJ2-1, with D possibly TRBD2 on 7 matching bases. Trimming removed 10 bases at V and 7 bases at J, with 17 bases between. CDR1 is ENHRY and CDR2 is SYGVKD in the germline V gene. The CDR3 consists of 13 residues. CDR3 loop: CATQPGGRNEQFF. CDR3 bases: TGTGCCACCCAACCGGGGGGCCGGAATGAGCAGTTCTTC.

This clonotype was found many times. This chain uses TRBV6-1 with TRBJ2-4; 8 nucleotides align to TRBD2. CDR1 MNHNS and CDR2 SASEGT come from the germline V gene. With 4 bases clipped from V and 10 bases from J, the junction kept 9 bases outside the gene matches. This CDR3 contains 14 residues. Written as DNA, the CDR3 is TGTGCCAGCAGTGCCCCCCTCGGGGGGGCAATTCAGTACTTC. It is translated as CASSAPLGGAIQYF.

This clonotype was counted many times. The chain links TRBV10-3 to TRBJ1-4, with no clear D. The CDR3 has 16 amino acids. Germline-derived CDR1 and CDR2 are ENHRY and SYGVKD. Between the trimmed V and J ends, which lost 0 bases and 1 base, there was a span of 9 bases. The CDR3: CAISESAGLTNEKLFF. In nucleotides, the CDR3 is TGTGCCATCAGTGAGTCGGCGGGGTTAACTAATGAAAAACTGTTTTTT.